The 16 T cell receptor beta chains given below trace back to one sample, sequenced in a study of cytomegalovirus exposure and HLA in healthy donors (TCRdb year 2017). Receptor libraries were prepared by the immunoSEQ multiplex PCR assay. TCRdb re-hosts the immuneACCESS table, in-frame sequences only. Its copies lack some clones; in the studies checked, an unresolved V gene accounts for under half of them, and the cause for the rest is not known. Present in this sample are about 120,000 clones, around 89% of which were seen just once. Roughly 6% of the sample goes to the ten largest clones. Sequenced: PBMCs. These receptors originate from a woman aged 18-29 years in good health and CMV-seropositive.

In its sample, this clone was seen once. CDR3 amino acids: CASSQDGGIQETQYF. CDR3 coding DNA: TGCGCCAGCAGCCAAGATGGAGGGATCCAAGAGACCCAGTACTTC. The J gene is TRBJ2-5, the V gene TRBV4-3; D possibly corresponds to TRBD2 (6 bases). Deletions cut 0 bases from V and 1 base from J, with 9 bases between. The CDR3 covers 15 residues. Germline CDR1 LGHNA, CDR2 YSLEER.

As DNA, the CDR3 is TGTGCCACCCTATGGAGAACAAAGGGGAATGAAAAACTGTTTTTT. It encodes CATLWRTKGNEKLFF. The chain joins TRBV15 to TRBJ1-4; tentatively, D is TRBD1 (5 bases). The length of the CDR3 is 15 residues. V was shortened by 8 bases and J by 5 bases, with 18 bases between the two germline ends. Germline CDR1 is LNHNV and CDR2 is YYDKDF (reference sequence).

The V and J genes are TRBV9 and TRBJ2-1; 7 nucleotides align to TRBD2. CDR3 size: 13 residues. The germline V gene has CDR1 SGDLS and CDR2 YYNGEE. J was trimmed by 8 bases and V by 4 bases; bases with no gene match: 6. CDR3 bases: TGTGCCAGCAGCTCTGGGGGGGAAGATGAGCAGTTCTTC. Its translation is CASSSGGEDEQFF.

V and J are TRBV6-5 and TRBJ2-7; possibly TRBD2 for D (5 bases). The V end lost 4 bases, the J end lost 4 bases, and 11 bases lay between the germline ends. The CDR3 spans 13 residues. The germline V gene encodes CDR1 MNHEY and CDR2 SVGAGI. CDR3 protein: CASSSLQRYEQYF. DNA of the CDR3: TGTGCCAGCAGTTCCCTCCAGCGGTACGAGCAGTACTTC.

V gene TRBV7-2 combines with J gene TRBJ2-7; tentative D call: TRBD1 (5 bases). CDR1 is SGHTA and CDR2 is FQGNSA in the germline V gene. V was cut by 5 bases and J by 0 bases, with 8 bases left in between. CDR3 size: 13 residues. The CDR3 loop is CASSPGHSYEQYF. The CDR3 region has the DNA TGTGCCAGCAGCCCAGGACACTCCTACGAGCAGTACTTC.

The chain uses TRBV19 and TRBJ2-1; tentative D call: TRBD2 (5 bases). Trimming shortened V by 9 bases and J by 2 bases, and 8 bases separated the two germline ends. CDR1 and CDR2 from the germline V gene are LNHDA and SQIVND (reference sequence). This CDR3 region has 12 residues. The CDR3 nucleotides are TGTGCCAGGGGAGTGCCCTACAATGAGCAGTTCTTC. Protein: CARGVPYNEQFF.

V gene TRBV18 combines with J gene TRBJ1-1; weak D call: TRBD1 (6 bases). Germline V gene sequence: CDR1 KGHSH, CDR2 LQKENI. The CDR3 runs 14 residues. Trimming pared 5 bases from V and 1 base from J, leaving 11 bases between. The CDR3 DNA follows: TGTGCCAGCTCATTGACAGGTCAGAACACTGAAGCTTTCTTT. Translated: CASSLTGQNTEAFF.

The J gene is TRBJ2-3, the V gene TRBV30, with TRBD1 matching 7 bases. Losses at the gene ends were 2 bases for V and 0 bases for J; bases not matched to a gene: 14. CDR1 and CDR2 from the germline V gene are GTSNPN and SVGIG (reference sequence). The CDR3 totals 18 residues. In nucleotides, the CDR3 is TGTGCCTGGAGTTCTTGGGACAGCGCCCACGCTAGCACAGATACGCAGTATTTT. Translated, it gives CAWSSWDSAHASTDTQYF.

This rearrangement joins TRBV9 to TRBJ2-1, with 8 bases identical to TRBD2. The CDR3 is made up of 15 amino acids. Germline V gives CDR1 SGDLS, CDR2 YYNGEE. Trimming cost V 0 bases and J 4 bases; bases outside gene matches: 3. The CDR3 is CASSVVAGRYNEQFF. For the CDR3, the DNA is TGTGCCAGCAGCGTAGTAGCGGGGAGGTACAATGAGCAGTTCTTC.

The table lists this clone with a few counts. This chain joins TRBV6-6 and TRBJ1-2; a possible D gene is TRBD1 (6 bases). The V gene's germline CDR1 is MNHNY and CDR2 SVGAGI (reference sequence). V lost 7 bases to trimming and J lost 8 bases, with 14 bases between them. The CDR3 is 12 residues long. The CDR3 DNA follows: TGTGCCAGCATCCAGGGGATGAGGGGCTACACCTTC. Translated, it gives CASIQGMRGYTF.

This clone was found once. The chain is built from TRBV6-6 and TRBJ1-1, with D possibly TRBD1 on 6 matching bases. The V and J ends lost 6 bases and 1 base respectively, with 15 bases between them. Germline V CDR1 and CDR2: MNHNY, SVGAGI (reference sequence). This CDR3 is 15 amino acids long. This CDR3 reads CASRSQLGGNTEAFF. DNA of the CDR3: TGTGCCAGCAGGTCGCAATTAGGGGGGAACACTGAAGCTTTCTTT.

This clone occurred once. The chain links TRBV6-5 to TRBJ1-1, with D perhaps TRBD1 (5 bases). CDR3 length: 15 amino acids. Trimming shortened V by 4 bases and J by 1 base, and 13 bases separated the two germline ends. CDR1 is MNHEY and CDR2 is SVGAGI in the germline V gene. CDR3 sequence reads: CASSFRQQANTEAFF. CDR3 sequence (DNA): TGTGCCAGCAGTTTCAGGCAACAGGCGAACACTGAAGCTTTCTTT.

This clone was recorded only once. This chain uses TRBV29-1 with TRBJ1-1; TRBD1 aligns across 12 bases. The CDR3 contains 15 residues. Trimming at V came to 6 bases and at J to 4 bases, leaving 9 bases not matched to a gene. Germline V gives CDR1 SQVTM, CDR2 ANQGSEA. The CDR3 reads CSVGGQGAIGTEAFF. CDR3 bases: TGCAGCGTGGGGGGACAGGGGGCTATAGGCACTGAAGCTTTCTTT. Combining the CDR3 with reference TRBV29-1 and TRBJ1-1 gives the whole variable domain SAVISQKPSRDICQRGTSLTIQCQVDSQVTMMFWYRQQPGQSLTLIATANQGSEATYESGFVIDKFPISRPNLTFSTLTVSNMSPEDSSIYLCSVGGQGAIGTEAFFGQGTRLTVV.

This chain connects TRBV25-1 to TRBJ2-6, with 12 bases aligning to TRBD1. CDR1 is MGHDK, CDR2 SYGVNS, per germline. With V trimmed by 6 bases and J by 4 bases, 10 bases remained unmatched. The CDR3 is 18 amino acids. The CDR3 loop reads CASSLQGQGAGGANVLTF. The CDR3 DNA sequence: TGTGCCAGCAGCCTCCAGGGACAGGGGGCTGGGGGGGCCAACGTCCTGACTTTC.

The chain uses TRBV6-1 and TRBJ2-7; D uncertain. The CDR3 extends over 11 amino acids. Germline V lookup: CDR1 MNHNS, CDR2 SASEGT. Trimming took off 6 bases at V and 3 bases at J, with 6 bases between the two ends. For the CDR3, the DNA is TGTGCCAGCAGCTCCGTCTACGAGCAGTACTTC. The encoded protein is CASSSVYEQYF.

The genes are TRBV28 and TRBJ1-6; TRBD1 matches 7 bases. The CDR3 loop spans 19 amino acids. Germline V CDR1 and CDR2: MDHEN, SYDVKM. The ends lost 3 bases at V and 6 bases at J; junction bases unmatched: 17. CDR3 nucleotide sequence: TGTGCCAGCAGTTTTCGGGCAGGGGGAAGCCGAATTCGTAATTCACCCCTCCACTTT. Amino acids: CASSFRAGGSRIRNSPLHF.